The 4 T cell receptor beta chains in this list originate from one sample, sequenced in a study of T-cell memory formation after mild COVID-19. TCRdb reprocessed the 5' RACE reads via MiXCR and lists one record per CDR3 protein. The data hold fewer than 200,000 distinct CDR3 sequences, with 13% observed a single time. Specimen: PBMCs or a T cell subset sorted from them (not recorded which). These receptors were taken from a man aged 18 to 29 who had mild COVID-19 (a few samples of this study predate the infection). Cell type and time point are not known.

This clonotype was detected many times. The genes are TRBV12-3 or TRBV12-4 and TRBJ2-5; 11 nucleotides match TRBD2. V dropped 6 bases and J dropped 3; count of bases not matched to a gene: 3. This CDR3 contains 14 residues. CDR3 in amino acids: CASRLAGVKETQYF. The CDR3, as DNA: TGTGCCAGCAGACTAGCGGGGGTAAAAGAGACCCAGTACTTC.

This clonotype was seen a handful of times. CDR3 sequence reads: CASRGESGNTEAFF. DNA of the CDR3: TGTGCCAGCAGGGGGGAATCAGGGAACACTGAAGCTTTCTTT. The rearrangement uses TRBV6-5 and TRBJ1-1; a possible D gene is TRBD1 (5 bases). This CDR3 is built from 14 residues. Germline V CDR1 and CDR2: MNHEY, SVGAGI. The ends were cut back, 6 bases at V and 1 base at J, with 12 bases in the middle.

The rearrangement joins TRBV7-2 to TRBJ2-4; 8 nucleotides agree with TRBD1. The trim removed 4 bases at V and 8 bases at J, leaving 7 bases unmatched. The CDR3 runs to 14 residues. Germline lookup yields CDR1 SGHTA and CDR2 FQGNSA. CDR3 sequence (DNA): TGTGCCAGCAGCTCTAGGACGGGACAGGACATTCAGTACTTC. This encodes CASSSRTGQDIQYF.

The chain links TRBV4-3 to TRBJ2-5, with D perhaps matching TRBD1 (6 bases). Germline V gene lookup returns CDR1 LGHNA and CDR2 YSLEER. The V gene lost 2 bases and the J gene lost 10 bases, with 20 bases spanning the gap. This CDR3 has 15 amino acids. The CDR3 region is CASSQYRADLGGQYF. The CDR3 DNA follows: TGCGCCAGCAGCCAATACAGGGCGGACTTAGGGGGCCAGTACTTC.